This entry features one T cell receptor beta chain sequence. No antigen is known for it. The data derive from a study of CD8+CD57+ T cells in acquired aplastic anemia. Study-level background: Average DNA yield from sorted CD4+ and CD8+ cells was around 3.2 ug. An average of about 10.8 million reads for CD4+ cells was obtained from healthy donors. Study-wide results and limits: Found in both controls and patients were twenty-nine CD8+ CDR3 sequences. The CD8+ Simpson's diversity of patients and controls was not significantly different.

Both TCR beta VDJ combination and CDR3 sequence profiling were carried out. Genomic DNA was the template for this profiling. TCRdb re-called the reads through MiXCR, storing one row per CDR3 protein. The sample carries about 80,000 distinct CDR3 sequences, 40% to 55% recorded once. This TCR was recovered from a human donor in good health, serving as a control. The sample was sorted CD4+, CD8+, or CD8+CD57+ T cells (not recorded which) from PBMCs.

The CDR3 region is CASSLATSGGDADTQYF. The CDR3 coding sequence is TGTGCCAGCAGCTTAGCGACCAGCGGGGGGGATGCGGATACGCAGTATTTT. This rearrangement joins TRBV25-1 to TRBJ2-3; 10 nucleotides agree with TRBD2. Germline assignment: CDR1 MGHDK and CDR2 SYGVNS. The CDR3 runs 17 residues. J was trimmed by 6 bases and V by 6 bases; bases with no gene match: 15.